The 19 T cell receptor beta chains listed next were all sequenced from one sample in a study of shared clonotypes between healthy human individuals. The naive CD8 subset, CD45RO-negative cells positively selected for CCR7, excluded terminally differentiated effector memory CD45RA+ cells. Some clones are missing from TCRdb's copy, which holds only in-frame ones; the method was immunoSEQ multiplex PCR. The sample includes 1.5 million to 2.5 million clones, roughly 94% of them seen just once. Sequencing was performed on naive CD8+ T cells sorted from blood. These receptors all come from a man younger than 35 in good health.

This rearrangement joins TRBV29-1 to TRBJ2-1; TRBD1 agrees at 8 bases. The CDR3 is made up of 15 amino acids. Losses at the gene ends were 7 bases for V and 1 base for J; bases not matched to a gene: 9. Per germline, CDR1 SQVTM and CDR2 ANQGSEA. This CDR3 is CSADGQGISYNEQFF. The DNA of the CDR3 is TGCAGCGCCGACGGACAGGGCATATCCTACAATGAGCAGTTCTTC.

The chain combines TRBV15 with TRBJ2-7; 9 nucleotides align to TRBD1. The germline gives CDR1 LNHNV, CDR2 YYDKDF (reference sequence). CDR3 length: 14 amino acids. V was clipped by 5 bases and J by 6 bases; unmatched bases: 8. DNA of the CDR3: TGTGCCACCAGCGGGGGGACAGGGAGCGGCGAGCAGTACTTC. Translation: CATSGGTGSGEQYF.

The rearrangement uses TRBV13 and TRBJ2-7, with 7 bases lining up with TRBD1. CDR1 is PRHDT and CDR2 is FYEKMQ in the germline V gene (reference sequence). This CDR3 contains 17 residues. V lost 0 bases to trimming and J lost 1 base; unmatched junction nucleotides: 9. CDR3: CASSLGLEADRSYEQYF. CDR3 nucleotide sequence: TGTGCCAGCAGCTTAGGGTTGGAGGCGGACAGGTCCTACGAGCAGTACTTC. Supplemented by reference TRBV13 and TRBJ2-7, the full variable domain reads AAGVIQSPRHLIKEKRETATLKCYPIPRHDTVYWYQQGPGQDPQFLISFYEKMQSDKGSIPDRFSAQQFSDYHSELNMSSLELGDSALYFCASSLGLEADRSYEQYFGPGTRLTVT.

The gene calls are TRBV27 and TRBJ2-7; 8 bases are shared with TRBD2. Trimming took 3 bases from V and 2 from J; bases not matched to a gene: 6. The germline gives CDR1 MNHEY, CDR2 SMNVEV (reference sequence). CDR3 size: 15 residues. CDR3 in amino acids: CASSLRAGAPYEQYF. In DNA form, the CDR3 reads TGTGCCAGCAGTTTGCGAGCGGGGGCCCCCTACGAGCAGTACTTC.

The chain joins TRBV11-2 to TRBJ2-7; possibly TRBD1 for D (6 bases). CDR1 is SGHAT, CDR2 FQNNGV, per germline. The CDR3 runs to 15 residues. The ends were cut back, 6 bases at V and 7 bases at J, with 22 bases in the middle. The CDR3 loop is CASSFGTGPWWEQYF. The CDR3 region has the DNA TGTGCCAGCAGTTTTGGTACAGGGCCATGGTGGGAGCAGTACTTC. Using reference TRBV11-2 and TRBJ2-7 for the parts outside the CDR3, the full variable domain is EAGVAQSPRYKIIEKRQSVAFWCNPISGHATLYWYQQILGQGPKLLIQFQNNGVVDDSQLPKDRFSAERLKGVDSTLKIQPAKLEDSAVYLCASSFGTGPWWEQYFGPGTRLTVT.

The DNA of the CDR3 is TGTGCCAGCTCACCACCGGACAGCTCTGGGGCCAACGTCCTGACTTTC. It specifies CASSPPDSSGANVLTF. The V and J genes are TRBV18 and TRBJ2-6; tentative D call: TRBD1 (6 bases). The V end was cut by 0 bases, the J end by 0 bases, with 6 bases between. Germline V lookup: CDR1 KGHSH, CDR2 LQKENI. The CDR3 consists of 16 residues.

The J gene is TRBJ2-5, the V gene TRBV10-1, with TRBD1 matching over 10 bases. CDR1 is WNHNN and CDR2 is SYGVQD in the germline V gene (reference sequence). The CDR3 is 14 amino acids. Losses at the gene ends were 5 bases for V and 5 bases for J; bases not matched to a gene: 5. The CDR3 here is CASSPGQGRETQYF. The CDR3 DNA reads TGCGCCAGCAGTCCGGGACAGGGGAGGGAGACCCAGTACTTC.

The chain is built from TRBV27 and TRBJ2-2, with D perhaps matching TRBD2 (6 bases). This CDR3 has 14 amino acids. Germline V gene sequence: CDR1 MNHEY, CDR2 SMNVEV (reference sequence). With 4 bases removed from V and 3 bases from J, the gap between germline ends came to 9 bases. The CDR3 bases are TGTGCCAGCAGTTCGGGGGTTTACACCGGGGAGCTGTTTTTT. Amino acids: CASSSGVYTGELFF.

This clone was seen a single time. The chain is built from TRBV28 and TRBJ1-5; D call uncertain. The V and J ends lost 1 base and 0 bases respectively, with 4 bases between them. Germline CDR1 reads MDHEN; CDR2 reads SYDVKM. The length of the CDR3 is 14 residues. CDR3 sequence reads: CASSLFVSNQPQHF. In nucleotides, the CDR3 is TGTGCCAGCAGTTTATTCGTTAGCAATCAGCCCCAGCATTTT.

This rearrangement joins TRBV9 to TRBJ2-7; TRBD2 agrees at 11 bases. From germline, CDR1 is SGDLS and CDR2 YYNGEE. Trimming removed 4 bases from V and 2 bases from J; junction bases left unmatched: 8. This CDR3 has 16 residues. The CDR3 DNA follows: TGTGCCAGCAGCTACTCGGGACTAGCGGAGACCTACGAGCAGTACTTC. This codes for CASSYSGLAETYEQYF.

The chain has TRBV4-1 and TRBJ1-2; D remains unclear. Germline V gives CDR1 MGHRA, CDR2 YSYEKL. V lost 0 bases and J lost 6, with 5 bases in between. The CDR3 extends over 12 amino acids. DNA for the CDR3: TGCGCCAGCAGCCAAGATTTCGATGGCTACACCTTC. Protein: CASSQDFDGYTF.

This rearrangement joins TRBV5-6 to TRBJ2-7; maybe TRBD1 (6 bases). In germline, CDR1 is SGHDT, CDR2 YYEEEE. The CDR3 contains 14 residues. Trimming stripped 6 bases from V and 2 bases from J, with 15 bases between. CDR3 bases: TGTGCCAGCACCTTTCTGGACAGCACCTACGAGCAGTACTTC. Amino acid sequence: CASTFLDSTYEQYF.

The chain employs TRBV16 and TRBJ2-7, with 10 bases matching TRBD2. The length of the CDR3 is 15 residues. CDR1 and CDR2 (germline): KGHSY, FQNENV. Trimming removed 0 bases from V and 4 bases from J; junction bases left unmatched: 3. The CDR3 loop reads CASSQSLAGVYEQYF. The CDR3 coding sequence is TGTGCCAGCAGCCAATCTCTAGCGGGAGTTTACGAGCAGTACTTC.

The chain is built from TRBV29-1 and TRBJ2-1; 11 bases match TRBD2. CDR1 is SQVTM and CDR2 is ANQGSEA in the germline V gene. CDR3 size: 14 residues. V was clipped by 6 bases and J by 9 bases; unmatched bases: 10. The CDR3 nucleotides are TGCAGCGTGTCCACTAGCGGGAGTATCAGTGAGCAGTTCTTC. Protein: CSVSTSGSISEQFF.

The J gene is TRBJ1-2, the V gene TRBV10-2, with 8 bases identical to TRBD1. The V gene's germline CDR1 is WSHSY and CDR2 SAAADI. This CDR3 comprises 14 residues. V shed 8 bases and J 3 bases; nucleotides not matched to a gene: 8. CDR3 sequence: CASGQLTGDYGYTF. CDR3 sequence (DNA): TGCGCCAGCGGTCAACTGACAGGGGACTATGGCTACACCTTC.

For this clone: Other DNA sequences in the sample encode the same CDR3. The chain combines TRBV7-9 with TRBJ2-5, with TRBD1 matching over 7 bases. Germline CDR1 reads SEHNR; CDR2 reads FQNEAQ (reference sequence). This CDR3 has 13 residues. V shed 5 bases and J 5 bases; nucleotides not matched to a gene: 5. The CDR3 protein is CASSATGRETQYF. The CDR3 region has the DNA TGTGCCAGCAGCGCGACAGGGCGGGAGACCCAGTACTTC.

The chain recombines TRBV28 with TRBJ2-2; maybe TRBD1 (6 bases). Germline CDR1 MDHEN, CDR2 SYDVKM. The CDR3 contains 15 residues. V lost 4 bases to trimming and J lost 4 bases, with 13 bases between them. The CDR3 region is CASSSDRRSTGELFF. In DNA form, the CDR3 reads TGTGCCAGCAGTTCTGACAGGAGGAGCACCGGGGAGCTGTTTTTT.

The CDR3 DNA follows: TGTGCCAGCAGCCTTGCTGGATGGACGTCAACCTACGAGCAGTACTTC. Translated, it gives CASSLAGWTSTYEQYF. The chain links TRBV27 to TRBJ2-7; D is ambiguous. The V end lost 6 bases, the J end lost 2 bases, and 20 bases lay between the germline ends. The germline V gene has CDR1 MNHEY and CDR2 SMNVEV (reference sequence). This CDR3 contains 16 residues.

The V gene is TRBV4-1, the J gene TRBJ2-7; D not certain. The V and J ends lost 3 bases and 0 bases respectively, with 18 bases between them. The CDR3 extends over 17 amino acids. Germline-derived CDR1 and CDR2 are MGHRA and YSYEKL. The CDR3 DNA is TGCGCCAGCAGCCAGACACTTAAGGGTCAAAGCTCCTACGAGCAGTACTTC. Its translation: CASSQTLKGQSSYEQYF.